Detailed here is one T cell receptor beta chain. Its target is not known. This CDR3 region has 14 residues. The germline gives CDR1 SQVTM, CDR2 ANQGSEA. The V gene end was trimmed by 4 bases and the J gene end by 10 bases; junction bases not matched to a gene: 7. Expressed TCRB transcripts were sequenced because the entire RNA isolate underwent reverse transcription. Only in-frame clones appear in the TCRdb table, and some are missing; sequencing was by immunoSEQ multiplex PCR. The sample consists of 300,000 to 450,000 clones, 10% to 15% of them appearing once. The sample originates from a study of beta chain features in type 1 diabetes. Study-level results: Sequencing used cDNA, and cells with high TCR expression could therefore be over-represented.

The receptor was derived from a man aged 18 to 30 in good health. This chain connects TRBV29-1 to TRBJ2-1; 13 bases fit TRBD2. The material sequenced was naive CD4+ T cells from blood. Here the CDR3 reads CSVGTSGREWEQFF. The CDR3 coding sequence is TGCAGCGTTGGGACTAGCGGGAGAGAATGGGAGCAGTTCTTC.